The rows below give T cell receptor beta chains drawn from one sample of a study of T-cell memory formation after mild COVID-19. TCRdb reprocessed the 5' RACE reads via MiXCR and lists one record per CDR3 protein. The sample has approximately 250,000 distinct CDR3 sequences; 15% to 20% are singletons. The material sequenced was PBMCs or a T cell subset sorted from them (not recorded which). The receptors here all came from a man in his late teens or twenties who had mild COVID-19 (a few samples of this study predate the infection). Cell type and time point are not known. Each CDR3 is given with its conserved first and last residue. A D gene is named only where the DNA matches it firmly. The size field is filled for only some rows; it gives once, few, many or a size class.

>NA|NA|TRBV5-1|TRBJ2-1
CASSRQGGGESEQFF
TGCGCCAGCAGCCGTCAGGGGGGGGGCGAGAGTGAGCAGTTCTTC
>NA|NA|TRBV12-3/TRBV12-4|TRBJ2-2
CASTWVGKTGELFF
TGTGCCAGCACCTGGGTCGGCAAGACCGGGGAGCTGTTTTTT
>TRBD1|few|TRBV7-7|TRBJ2-7
CASSSSTGSGEQYF
TGTGCCAGCAGCTCTTCGACAGGGTCGGGGGAGCAGTACTTC
>NA|NA|TRBV5-1|TRBJ2-1
CASSTPGPYNEQFF
TGCGCCAGCAGCACCCCAGGCCCCTACAATGAGCAGTTCTTC
>NA|few|TRBV5-1|TRBJ2-1
CASSLISYNEQFF
TGCGCCAGCAGCTTAATATCCTACAATGAGCAGTTCTTC
>TRBD1|many|TRBV5-1|TRBJ1-2
CASSLNRGPGAYGYTF
TGCGCCAGCAGCTTGAACAGGGGGCCGGGGGCCTATGGCTACACCTTC
>TRBD2|few|TRBV2|TRBJ2-3
CAIPWVSGGRTDTQYF
TGTGCCATACCGTGGGTTAGCGGGGGACGGACAGATACGCAGTATTTT
>TRBD2|few|TRBV20-1|TRBJ2-3
CSARDQELAGSTDTQYF
TGCAGTGCTAGAGATCAGGAGCTAGCGGGGAGCACAGATACGCAGTATTTT
>NA|NA|TRBV3-1|TRBJ2-3
CASNPTGTDTQYF
TGTGCCAGCAACCCGACGGGCACAGATACGCAGTATTTT
>NA|few|TRBV4-1|TRBJ1-5
CASRRVAGLNQPQHF
TGCGCCAGCAGACGCGTGGCAGGGCTCAATCAGCCCCAGCATTTT
>NA|NA|TRBV5-1|TRBJ1-2
CASSLDRSYGYTF
TGCGCCAGCAGCTTGGACAGAAGCTATGGCTACACCTTC